One and the same sample provided the 11 T cell receptor beta chains below, sequenced in a study of T-cell memory formation after mild COVID-19. Each CDR3 protein is one row after TCRdb ran MiXCR on the 5' RACE reads. Of approximately 260,000 distinct CDR3 sequences in the sample, about 20% were seen once. The specimen was PBMCs or a T cell subset sorted from them (not recorded which). The source is a man aged 18 to 30 who had mild COVID-19 (a few samples of this study predate the infection). Cell type and time point are not known.

This clonotype has more than one count but fewer than ten. The chain has TRBV9 and TRBJ1-2; D may be TRBD1 (5 bases). Trimming left V 6 bases short and J 2 bases short, with 17 bases between. The germline V gene has CDR1 SGDLS and CDR2 YYNGEE. This CDR3 has 15 residues. The CDR3 nucleotides read TGTGCCAGCACCCCAGGCGGGGCAGGGAACTATGGCTACACCTTC. It translates to CASTPGGAGNYGYTF. The full variable domain, completed using reference TRBV9 and TRBJ1-2, is DSGVTQTPKHLITATGQRVTLRCSPRSGDLSVYWYQQSLDQGLQFLIQYYNGEERAKGNILERFSAQQFPDLHSELNLSSLELGDSALYFCASTPGGAGNYGYTFGSGTRLTVV.

This clonotype was seen more than once but under ten times. This rearrangement joins TRBV7-2 to TRBJ2-2, with 9 bases lining up with TRBD1. The CDR3 is 15 residues long. Germline trimming cut 0 bases from V and 5 bases from J; bases unmatched to any gene: 1. Germline V gives CDR1 SGHTA, CDR2 FQGNSA. CDR3 nucleotides: TGTGCCAGCAGCTTAGCGACAGGGGGGACCGGGGAGCTGTTTTTT. Its translation: CASSLATGGTGELFF.

J is TRBJ2-3 and V is TRBV12-3 or TRBV12-4, with 10 bases lining up with TRBD2. The CDR3 is 16 amino acids. V shed 2 bases, J shed 3 bases, and the junction held 5 bases outside the gene matches. In DNA, the CDR3 is TGTGCCAGCAGTTTATGGTCTAGCGGGGGAACAGATACGCAGTATTTT. Protein: CASSLWSSGGTDTQYF.

This clonotype occurred a few times. This rearrangement joins TRBV29-1 to TRBJ2-1, with TRBD2 matching 15 bases. CDR3 length: 15 amino acids. The V gene's germline CDR1 is SQVTM and CDR2 ANQGSEA. Unmatched junction bases numbered 8, after V lost 5 bases and J lost 9 bases. The CDR3 DNA sequence: TGCAGCGTTCGGACTAGCGGGGGGGCCAGGGCTGAGCAGTTCTTC. Amino acids: CSVRTSGGARAEQFF.

This clonotype was recorded many times. This sequence joins TRBV7-8 and TRBJ2-2; 8 positions match TRBD1. The CDR3 has 15 amino acids. In germline, CDR1 is SGHVS, CDR2 FQNEAQ. The trim removed 5 bases at V and 6 bases at J, leaving 8 bases unmatched. DNA of the CDR3: TGTGCCAGCAGCGAGCAGGGGGCAAGCGCCGGGGAGCTGTTTTTT. This codes for CASSEQGASAGELFF. Complete variable domain (other parts from reference TRBV7-8 and TRBJ2-2): GAGVSQSPRYKVAKRGQDVALRCDPISGHVSLFWYQQALGQGPEFLTYFQNEAQLDKSGLPSDRFFAERPEGSVSTLKIQRTQQEDSAVYLCASSEQGASAGELFFGEGSRLTVL.

This clonotype has only a few counts. The rearrangement joins TRBV7-2 to TRBJ2-1, with D unclear. This CDR3 is 12 amino acids long. V was trimmed by 3 bases and J by 10 bases, leaving 10 bases between them. Germline CDR1 is SGHTA and CDR2 is FQGNSA. CDR3 nucleotides: TGTGCCAGCAGCTTCTCGGCAATCGAGCAGTTCTTC. Protein: CASSFSAIEQFF.

This clonotype appeared a few times. The gene calls are TRBV20-1 and TRBJ1-5; the D gene is possibly TRBD1 (5 bases). Per germline, CDR1 DFQATT and CDR2 SNEGSKA (reference sequence). V was pared by 3 bases and J by 6 bases, with 12 bases between. This CDR3 comprises 13 residues. The DNA of the CDR3 is TGCAGTGCTAGTGTACAGGAAAGTCAGCCCCAGCATTTT. Translated: CSASVQESQPQHF.

This clonotype turned up a few times. The chain recombines TRBV4-1 with TRBJ1-1; no firm D call. V gave up 0 bases and J gave up 3 bases, with 8 bases separating them. CDR3 length: 14 amino acids. Germline loops: CDR1 MGHRA, CDR2 YSYEKL. Here the CDR3 reads CASSQEGRDTEAFF. DNA for the CDR3: TGCGCCAGCAGCCAAGAGGGAAGGGACACTGAAGCTTTCTTT.

The chain links TRBV29-1 to TRBJ2-7; 8 bases map to TRBD1. There are 11 residues in the CDR3. Germline V gives CDR1 SQVTM, CDR2 ANQGSEA. V lost 7 bases and J lost 6; bases outside the gene matches: 5. The chain's CDR3 is CSALTGGEQYV. DNA for the CDR3: TGCAGCGCCCTAACAGGGGGCGAGCAGTACGTC.

This clonotype appeared a few times. The chain carries TRBV2 and TRBJ2-3; TRBD2 agrees at 9 bases. Germline V gene lookup returns CDR1 SNHLY and CDR2 FYNNEI. The length of the CDR3 is 14 residues. The V gene end was trimmed by 8 bases and the J gene end by 4 bases; junction bases not matched to a gene: 7. The CDR3: CASGVGGGADTQYF. CDR3 nucleotides: TGTGCCAGCGGAGTTGGCGGGGGGGCAGATACGCAGTATTTT.

This clonotype was counted between two and nine times. The gene calls are TRBV12-3 or TRBV12-4 and TRBJ1-1; possible D gene TRBD1, 6 bases. This CDR3 is built from 13 residues. Trimming left V 6 bases short and J 7 bases short, with 15 bases between. The CDR3 here is CASSPQGASEAFF. DNA for the CDR3: TGTGCCAGCAGCCCACAGGGAGCGAGTGAAGCTTTCTTT.